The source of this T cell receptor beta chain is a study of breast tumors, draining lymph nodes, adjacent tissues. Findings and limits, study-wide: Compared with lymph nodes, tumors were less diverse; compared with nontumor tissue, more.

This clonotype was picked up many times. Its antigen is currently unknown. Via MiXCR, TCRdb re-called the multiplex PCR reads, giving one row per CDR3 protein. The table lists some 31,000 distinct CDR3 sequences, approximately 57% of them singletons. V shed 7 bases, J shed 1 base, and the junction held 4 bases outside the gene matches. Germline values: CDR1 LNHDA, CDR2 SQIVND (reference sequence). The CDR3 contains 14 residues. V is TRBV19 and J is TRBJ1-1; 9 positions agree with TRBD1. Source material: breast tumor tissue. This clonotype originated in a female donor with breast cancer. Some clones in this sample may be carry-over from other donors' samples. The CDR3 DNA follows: TGTGCCAGTATTCTGACAGGGGGGAACACTGAAGCTTTCTTT. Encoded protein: CASILTGGNTEAFF.